One and the same sample provided the 25 T cell receptor beta chains below, sequenced in a study of cytomegalovirus exposure and HLA in healthy donors. Clones were read by immunoSEQ multiplex PCR, and TCRdb kept only the in-frame ones, dropping some. Among 150,000 to 180,000 clones listed, around 83% were seen once. Material for sequencing was PBMCs. Receptors were obtained from a human donor in good health.

The chain links TRBV27 to TRBJ2-7; no definite D call. Germline-derived CDR1 and CDR2 are MNHEY and SMNVEV (reference sequence). Trimming stripped 0 bases from V and 2 bases from J, with 8 bases between. The CDR3 extends over 14 amino acids. DNA for the CDR3: TGTGCCAGCAGTTTATCAAACAGAGCCTACGAGCAGTACTTC. Encoded protein: CASSLSNRAYEQYF.

J is TRBJ2-5 and V is TRBV6-5; 11 bases map to TRBD2. Germline-derived CDR1 and CDR2 are MNHEY and SVGAGI. This CDR3 has 14 amino acids. V shed 6 bases and J 3 bases; nucleotides not matched to a gene: 3. The CDR3 nucleotides are TGTGCCAGCAGGAAACTAGCGGGAGAAGAGACCCAGTACTTC. It codes for CASRKLAGEETQYF.

V usage is TRBV6-1 and J usage is TRBJ2-7, with 10 bases aligning to TRBD1. The CDR3 sequence is 12 residues long. Trimming removed 6 bases from V and 6 bases from J; junction bases left unmatched: 2. CDR1 and CDR2 from the germline V gene are MNHNS and SASEGT. The CDR3 DNA reads as TGTGCCAGCAGGGGACAGGGGCTCGAGCAGTACTTC. Amino acid sequence: CASRGQGLEQYF.

This rearrangement joins TRBV5-4 to TRBJ1-4, with D tentatively TRBD1 (5 bases). V shed 2 bases and J shed 2 bases, with 10 bases lying between them. The CDR3 sequence is 15 residues long. Germline V gives CDR1 SGHNT, CDR2 YYREEE (reference sequence). The CDR3 DNA reads as TGTGCCAGCAGCTTATCAGGGTCGACTAATGAAAAACTGTTTTTT. Amino acid sequence: CASSLSGSTNEKLFF.

The V gene is TRBV2, the J gene TRBJ2-7; D is possibly TRBD2 (5 bases). The CDR3 has 14 residues. The V gene lost 8 bases and the J gene lost 1 base, with 15 bases spanning the gap. CDR1 is SNHLY, CDR2 FYNNEI, per germline. The CDR3 loop reads CASGEGGISYEQYF. CDR3 in DNA: TGTGCCAGCGGGGAAGGAGGCATTTCCTACGAGCAGTACTTC.

The chain joins TRBV2 to TRBJ1-5, with 9 bases aligning to TRBD1. The CDR3 is made up of 13 amino acids. J lost 7 bases, V lost 8 bases, and 6 bases had no gene match. Germline V gene data show CDR1 as SNHLY and CDR2 as FYNNEI. The CDR3 DNA is TGTGCCAGCTCCTGGGACAGGGCGCAGCCCCAGCATTTT. Translating gives CASSWDRAQPQHF.

The rearrangement links TRBV11-2 to TRBJ1-5; 8 bases map to TRBD1. Germline V gene data show CDR1 as SGHAT and CDR2 as FQNNGV. The CDR3 sequence is 15 residues long. Losses at the gene ends were 0 bases for V and 6 bases for J; bases not matched to a gene: 4. The CDR3 here is CASSLDPTGGQPQHF. The CDR3 DNA sequence: TGTGCCAGCAGCTTAGATCCAACAGGGGGTCAGCCCCAGCATTTT. Variable domain in full (rest from reference TRBV11-2 and TRBJ1-5): EAGVAQSPRYKIIEKRQSVAFWCNPISGHATLYWYQQILGQGPKLLIQFQNNGVVDDSQLPKDRFSAERLKGVDSTLKIQPAKLEDSAVYLCASSLDPTGGQPQHFGDGTRLSIL.

This CDR3 reads CASTTGKGNYGYTF. CDR3 in DNA: TGCGCCAGCACCACAGGGAAGGGGAACTATGGCTACACCTTC. The V call is TRBV4-1, the J call TRBJ1-2, with D possibly TRBD1 on 6 matching bases. V lost 7 bases to trimming and J lost 2 bases, with 14 bases between them. This CDR3 contains 14 residues. Germline V CDR1 and CDR2: MGHRA, YSYEKL.

As DNA, the CDR3 is TGTGCCACGATCACCGGGACAGGGGGCATGAATGAGCAGTTCTTC. Translation gives CATITGTGGMNEQFF. The chain has TRBV6-6 and TRBJ2-1; 12 positions match TRBD1. Losses at the gene ends were 10 bases for V and 7 bases for J; bases not matched to a gene: 11. CDR1 MNHNY and CDR2 SVGAGI come from the germline V gene (reference sequence). The CDR3 is 15 residues long.

The chain recombines TRBV4-1 with TRBJ2-2; D not certain. The CDR3 runs to 18 residues. Germline-derived CDR1 and CDR2 are MGHRA and YSYEKL. The V gene lost 0 bases and the J gene lost 0 bases, with 14 bases spanning the gap. CDR3 sequence (DNA): TGCGCCAGCAGCCAAGATCTATTTGGGCTCTCGAACACCGGGGAGCTGTTTTTT. This sequence encodes CASSQDLFGLSNTGELFF.

The chain has TRBV6-5 and TRBJ1-1; no firm D call. V was cut by 6 bases and J by 0 bases, with 11 bases left in between. CDR3 length: 14 amino acids. Per the germline V gene, CDR1 is MNHEY and CDR2 is SVGAGI. The CDR3 is CASSPRQMNTEAFF. CDR3 coding DNA: TGTGCCAGCAGCCCCAGACAAATGAACACTGAAGCTTTCTTT.

V and J are TRBV9 and TRBJ2-2; maybe TRBD2 (6 bases). V gave up 0 bases and J gave up 0 bases, with 15 bases separating them. Per the germline V gene, CDR1 is SGDLS and CDR2 is YYNGEE. CDR3 size: 18 residues. CDR3 protein: CASSVALAPRPNTGELFF. CDR3 in DNA: TGTGCCAGCAGCGTAGCCCTAGCGCCCCGACCGAACACCGGGGAGCTGTTTTTT.

This sequence joins TRBV20-1 and TRBJ2-1; D gene ambiguous. There are 10 residues in the CDR3. In germline, CDR1 is DFQATT, CDR2 SNEGSKA (reference sequence). V lost 4 bases and J 7 bases, leaving 5 bases between the germline ends. CDR3 protein: CSATGNEQFF. The CDR3 DNA follows: TGCAGTGCTACCGGGAATGAGCAGTTCTTC.

The chain uses TRBV4-1 and TRBJ1-2, with 9 bases that match TRBD1. Germline-derived CDR1 and CDR2 are MGHRA and YSYEKL. The junction had 16 bases not matched to a gene; V was cut back by 3 bases and J by 5 bases. This CDR3 is built from 18 residues. CDR3 region: CASSHPTLTQGARYGYTF. CDR3 coding DNA: TGCGCCAGCAGCCATCCAACCCTCACACAGGGGGCGCGGTATGGCTACACCTTC.

The CDR3 reads CASSLSIGDGELFF. CDR3 sequence (DNA): TGCGCCAGCAGCTTGTCCATCGGGGACGGGGAGCTGTTTTTT. The chain is built from TRBV5-1 and TRBJ2-2; maybe TRBD2 (5 bases). The CDR3 totals 14 residues. The germline gives CDR1 SGHRS, CDR2 YFSETQ. V gave up 1 base and J gave up 7 bases, with 11 bases separating them.

This chain links TRBV4-3 with TRBJ2-7, with D perhaps TRBD1 (6 bases). CDR3 length equals 16 residues. Germline V gives CDR1 LGHNA, CDR2 YSLEER. Deletions cut 2 bases from V and 11 bases from J, with 25 bases between. CDR3 nucleotides: TGCGCCAGCAGCCAACCCACCCGGGGACACCCCTATGGTGAGTACTTC. Translated, it gives CASSQPTRGHPYGEYF.

The chain recombines TRBV28 with TRBJ2-7, with 9 bases matching TRBD2. CDR1 and CDR2 (germline): MDHEN, SYDVKM. This CDR3 is 14 amino acids long. Trimming at V came to 6 bases and at J to 3 bases, leaving 6 bases not matched to a gene. CDR3 bases: TGTGCCAGCAGAGATAGCGGGAGCAACTACGAGCAGTACTTC. This translates into CASRDSGSNYEQYF.

V gene TRBV5-4 combines with J gene TRBJ1-4; D possibly corresponds to TRBD1 (5 bases). This CDR3 spans 14 amino acids. Germline V CDR1 and CDR2: SGHNT, YYREEE (reference sequence). V lost 0 bases and J lost 8, with 11 bases in between. This CDR3 is CASSLGGRGEKLFF. DNA of the CDR3: TGTGCCAGCAGCTTGGGCGGTCGGGGGGAAAAACTGTTTTTT. The whole variable domain, filled in from reference TRBV5-4 and TRBJ1-4, reads ETGVTQSPTHLIKTRGQQVTLRCSSQSGHNTVSWYQQALGQGPQFIFQYYREEENGRGNFPPRFSGLQFPNYSSELNVNALELDDSALYLCASSLGGRGEKLFFGSGTQLSVL.

This sequence joins TRBV28 and TRBJ1-1, with D unclear. From germline, CDR1 is MDHEN and CDR2 SYDVKM. Trimming shortened V by 2 bases and J by 0 bases, and 7 bases separated the two germline ends. The CDR3 runs to 14 residues. The CDR3 loop reads CASSLAQLNTEAFF. The CDR3 DNA is TGTGCCAGCAGTTTAGCCCAGTTGAACACTGAAGCTTTCTTT.

The rearrangement uses TRBV7-9 and TRBJ1-1; TRBD1 might be the D (5 bases). CDR3 size: 15 residues. V was shortened by 4 bases and J by 1 base, with 13 bases between the two germline ends. From germline, CDR1 is SEHNR and CDR2 FQNEAQ (reference sequence). The CDR3 loop reads CASSSFMGGNTEAFF. As DNA, the CDR3 is TGTGCCAGCAGCTCCTTTATGGGGGGGAACACTGAAGCTTTCTTT.

The V call is TRBV5-1, the J call TRBJ1-1; maybe TRBD1 (5 bases). V lost 0 bases to trimming and J lost 3 bases, with 12 bases between them. Germline CDR1 and CDR2: SGHRS and YFSETQ. The CDR3 consists of 15 residues. The CDR3 here is CASSLGIKGYTEAFF. Written as DNA, the CDR3 is TGCGCCAGCAGCTTGGGTATAAAGGGGTACACTGAAGCTTTCTTT.

The chain links TRBV5-8 to TRBJ1-1, with a weak D call TRBD1 (5 bases). From germline, CDR1 is SGHTS and CDR2 YDEGEE. Trimming took 1 base from V and 2 from J, leaving 18 bases between them. The CDR3 has 17 residues. The CDR3 here is CASSLPGWGTRNTEAFF. CDR3 DNA sequence: TGTGCCAGCAGCTTGCCAGGGTGGGGAACACGCAACACTGAAGCTTTCTTT.

The V call is TRBV10-3, the J call TRBJ1-2; 9 bases map to TRBD1. From germline, CDR1 is ENHRY and CDR2 SYGVKD. The V gene end was trimmed by 7 bases and the J gene end by 4 bases; junction bases not matched to a gene: 7. CDR3 length: 14 residues. The CDR3 is CAINRPGQGYGYTF. The CDR3 nucleotides read TGTGCCATCAATAGGCCGGGACAGGGCTATGGCTACACCTTC.

This chain links TRBV5-6 with TRBJ2-7; D might be TRBD1 (5 bases). The V end was cut by 4 bases, the J end by 6 bases, with 11 bases between. The CDR3 length is 12 residues. Germline V lookup: CDR1 SGHDT, CDR2 YYEEEE. Written as DNA, the CDR3 is TGTGCCAGCAGCATGGTCCAGGGCGAGCAGTACTTC. Its translation: CASSMVQGEQYF.

This clone came up once. The chain uses TRBV5-1 and TRBJ2-1; 10 nucleotides line up with TRBD2. Trimming removed 2 bases from V and 4 bases from J; junction bases left unmatched: 6. The CDR3 loop spans 16 amino acids. Looked up from germline, CDR1 is SGHRS and CDR2 is YFSETQ. CDR3 DNA: TGCGCCAGCAGCTTACCCGGGACTAGCGATTACAATGAGCAGTTCTTC. Residues: CASSLPGTSDYNEQFF.